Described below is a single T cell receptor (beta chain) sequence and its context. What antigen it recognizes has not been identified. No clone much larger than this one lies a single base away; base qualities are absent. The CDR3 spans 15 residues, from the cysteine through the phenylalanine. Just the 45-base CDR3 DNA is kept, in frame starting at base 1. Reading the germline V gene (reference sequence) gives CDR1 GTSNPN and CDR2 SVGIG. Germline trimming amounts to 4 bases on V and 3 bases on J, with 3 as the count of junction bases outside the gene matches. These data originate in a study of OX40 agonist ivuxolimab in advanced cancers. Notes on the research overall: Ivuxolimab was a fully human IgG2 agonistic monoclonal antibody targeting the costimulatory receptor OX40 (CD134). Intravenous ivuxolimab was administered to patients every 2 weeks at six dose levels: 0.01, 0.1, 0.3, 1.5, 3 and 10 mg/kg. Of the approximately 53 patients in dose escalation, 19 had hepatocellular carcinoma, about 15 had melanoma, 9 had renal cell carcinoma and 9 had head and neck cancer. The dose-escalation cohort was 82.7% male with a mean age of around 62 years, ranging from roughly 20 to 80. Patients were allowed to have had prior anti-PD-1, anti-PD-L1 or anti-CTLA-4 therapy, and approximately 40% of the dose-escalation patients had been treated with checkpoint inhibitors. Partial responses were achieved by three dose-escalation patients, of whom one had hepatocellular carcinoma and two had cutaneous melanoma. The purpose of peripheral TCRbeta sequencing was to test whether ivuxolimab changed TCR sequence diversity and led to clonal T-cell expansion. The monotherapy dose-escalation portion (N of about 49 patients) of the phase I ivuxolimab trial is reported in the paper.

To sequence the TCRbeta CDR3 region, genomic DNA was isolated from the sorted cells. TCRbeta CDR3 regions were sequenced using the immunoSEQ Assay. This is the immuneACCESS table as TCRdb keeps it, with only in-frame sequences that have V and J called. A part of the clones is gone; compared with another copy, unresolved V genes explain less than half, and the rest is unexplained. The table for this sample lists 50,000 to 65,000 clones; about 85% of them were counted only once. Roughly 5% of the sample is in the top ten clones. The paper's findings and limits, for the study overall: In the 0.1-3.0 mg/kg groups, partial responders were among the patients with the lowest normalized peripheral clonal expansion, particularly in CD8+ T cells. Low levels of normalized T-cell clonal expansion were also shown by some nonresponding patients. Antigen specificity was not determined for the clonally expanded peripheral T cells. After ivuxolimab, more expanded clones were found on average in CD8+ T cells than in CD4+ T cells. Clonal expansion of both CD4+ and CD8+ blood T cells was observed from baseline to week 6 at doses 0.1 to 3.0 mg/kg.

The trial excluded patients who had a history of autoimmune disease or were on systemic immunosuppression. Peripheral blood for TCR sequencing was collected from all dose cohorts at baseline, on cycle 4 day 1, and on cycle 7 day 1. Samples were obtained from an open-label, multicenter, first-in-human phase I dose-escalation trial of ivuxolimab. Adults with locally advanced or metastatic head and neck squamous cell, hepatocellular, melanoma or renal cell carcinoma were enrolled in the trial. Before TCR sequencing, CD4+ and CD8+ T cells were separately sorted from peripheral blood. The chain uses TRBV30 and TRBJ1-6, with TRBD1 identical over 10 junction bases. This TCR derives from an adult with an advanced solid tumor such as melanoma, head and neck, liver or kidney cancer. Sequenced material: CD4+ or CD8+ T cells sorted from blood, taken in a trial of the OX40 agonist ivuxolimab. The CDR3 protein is CAWTRTGGYNSPLHF. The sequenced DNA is TGTGCCTGGACTAGGACAGGGGGCTATAATTCACCCCTCCACTTT.